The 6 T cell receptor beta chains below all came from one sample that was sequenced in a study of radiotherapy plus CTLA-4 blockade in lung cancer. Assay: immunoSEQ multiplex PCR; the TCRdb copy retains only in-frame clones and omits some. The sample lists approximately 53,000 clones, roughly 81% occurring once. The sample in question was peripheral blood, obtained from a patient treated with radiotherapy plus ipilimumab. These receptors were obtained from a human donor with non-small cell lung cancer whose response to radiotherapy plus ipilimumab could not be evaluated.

The CDR3 spells CASSLARGANTEAFF. CDR3 sequence (DNA): TGTGCCAGCAGCCTGGCCAGGGGGGCGAACACTGAAGCTTTCTTT. The chain joins TRBV5-4 to TRBJ1-1; 7 bases fit TRBD1. CDR3 length: 15 amino acids. The J segment lost 1 base and the V segment lost 4 bases, leaving 7 bases of the junction unmatched. The germline V gene has CDR1 SGHNT and CDR2 YYREEE (reference sequence).

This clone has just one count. The chain's CDR3 is CAIRQGRGSGSNYGYTF. The DNA of the CDR3 is TGTGCCATCCGACAGGGGCGAGGATCGGGGTCGAACTATGGCTACACCTTC. The chain uses TRBV7-9 and TRBJ1-2; 8 positions match TRBD1. V dropped 10 bases and J dropped 2; count of bases not matched to a gene: 18. The CDR3 is 17 amino acids. Germline values: CDR1 SEHNR, CDR2 FQNEAQ (reference sequence).

The CDR3: CASSEVGGNTEAFF. The CDR3 bases are TGTGCCAGCAGTGAGGTCGGGGGGAACACTGAAGCTTTCTTT. This rearrangement joins TRBV25-1 to TRBJ1-1, with D possibly matching TRBD1 (5 bases). CDR1 is MGHDK, CDR2 SYGVNS, per germline. This CDR3 spans 14 amino acids. The V end lost 3 bases, the J end lost 1 base, and 9 bases lay between the germline ends. Drawing the rest from reference TRBV25-1 and TRBJ1-1, the complete variable domain is EADIYQTPRYLVIGTGKKITLECSQTMGHDKMYWYQQDPGMELHLIHYSYGVNSTEKGDLSSESTVSRIRTEHFPLTLESARPSHTSQYLCASSEVGGNTEAFFGQGTRLTVV.

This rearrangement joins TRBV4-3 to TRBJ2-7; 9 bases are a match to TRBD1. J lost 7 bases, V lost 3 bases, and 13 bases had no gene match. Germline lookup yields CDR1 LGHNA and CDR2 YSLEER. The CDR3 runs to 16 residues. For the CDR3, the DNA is TGCGCCAGCAGCCAGGCCCCGGGACAGGGAATTAGTGAGCAGTACTTC. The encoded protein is CASSQAPGQGISEQYF.

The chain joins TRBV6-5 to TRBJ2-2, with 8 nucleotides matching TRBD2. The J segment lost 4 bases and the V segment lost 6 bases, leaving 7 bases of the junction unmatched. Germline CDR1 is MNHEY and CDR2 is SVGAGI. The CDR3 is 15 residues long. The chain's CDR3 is CASSRAGAVTGELFF. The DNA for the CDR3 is TGTGCCAGCAGCAGAGCGGGAGCGGTCACCGGGGAGCTGTTTTTT.

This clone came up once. CDR3 DNA sequence: TGTGCCAGCAGCGCTAGCGGGAGGGCTTTAGATGAGCAGTTCTTC. Translated, it gives CASSASGRALDEQFF. This chain uses TRBV9 with TRBJ2-1, with TRBD2 identical over 12 bases. V shed 3 bases and J 8 bases; nucleotides not matched to a gene: 6. This CDR3 has 15 residues. From germline, CDR1 is SGDLS and CDR2 YYNGEE.